The clone carrying this T cell receptor (beta chain) came up many times. What it recognizes is unknown. The data were obtained in a study of spatial heterogeneity in lung cancer. Study overall: For the average unique TCR and UMI combination, more than eight occurrences appeared in raw reads.

Indicated time point: sample taken at primary tumor resection. Tumor, nontumor lung or frozen PBMC supplied whole RNA that was sequenced unsorted. TCRdb redid the calling of the 5' RACE reads with MiXCR, one entry per CDR3 protein. The sample consists of some 11,000 distinct CDR3 sequences, about 7.4% of them appearing once. Trimming cost V 0 bases and J 6 bases; bases outside gene matches: 6. The CDR3 extends over 17 amino acids. Germline V gene sequence: CDR1 MNHEY, CDR2 SVGAGI. Study-level results: Quantities of ubiquitous and regional expanded TCRs paralleled ubiquitous and regional nonsynonymous mutations, respectively. Counts of expanded intratumoral alpha and beta TCRs tracked tumor mutation counts.

The sequences come from lung tumor tissue, collected at surgery. This clonotype was obtained from a female donor with early-stage non-small cell lung cancer. V and J are TRBV6-5 and TRBJ2-2; 11 nucleotides line up with TRBD2. The DNA for the CDR3 is TGTGCCAGCAGTTACTCGATTAGCGGGGGGGCCCCCGGGGAGCTGTTTTTT. Amino acid sequence: CASSYSISGGAPGELFF.